The rows below give T cell receptor beta chains drawn from one sample of a study of OX40 agonist ivuxolimab in advanced cancers. Sequenced by immunoSEQ multiplex PCR; TCRdb stores in-frame clones only, minus some. The profile shows 55,000 to 70,000 clones, roughly 84% of them singletons. Material: CD4+ or CD8+ T cells sorted from blood, obtained in a trial of the OX40 agonist ivuxolimab. These TCRs come from an adult with an advanced solid tumor such as melanoma, head and neck, liver or kidney cancer. The CDR3 runs from the conserved cysteine through the conserved F or W. D genes are given only for firm matches. Expanded clones get a size class; other rows say once, few or many, or leave the size out.

clone size,V gene,CDR3 length,D gene,J gene,CDR3 protein,CDR3 DNA
NA,TRBV30,17,TRBD2,TRBJ2-1,CAWSGGREGISYNEQFF,TGTGCCTGGAGTGGAGGGCGGGAGGGTATCTCCTACAATGAGCAGTTCTTC
NA,TRBV10-3,12,NA,TRBJ2-7,CAISETAYEQYF,TGTGCCATCAGTGAGACCGCCTACGAGCAGTACTTC
NA,TRBV30,13,NA,TRBJ2-3,CAWSRGRGDTQYF,TGTGCCTGGAGTCGGGGACGAGGGGATACGCAGTATTTT
NA,TRBV11-2,16,TRBD2,TRBJ2-1,CASSLVVSSGYNEQFF,TGTGCCAGCAGCTTAGTCGTCTCTAGCGGCTACAATGAGCAGTTCTTC
NA,TRBV9,15,NA,TRBJ1-1,CASSVDEGLNTEAFF,TGTGCCAGCAGCGTAGATGAGGGTTTGAACACTGAAGCTTTCTTT
NA,TRBV21-1,17,NA,TRBJ2-2,CASSKPRQGARIGELFF,TGTGCCAGCAGCAAACCTCGACAGGGGGCGCGTATCGGGGAGCTGTTTTTT
NA,TRBV4-1,16,NA,TRBJ2-7,CASSQDVSASSYEQYF,TGCGCCAGCAGCCAAGACGTGTCCGCGAGCTCCTACGAGCAGTACTTC
NA,TRBV7-2,14,TRBD1,TRBJ2-1,CASSHRGQENEQFF,TGTGCCAGCAGCCACAGGGGGCAGGAAAATGAGCAGTTCTTC
once,TRBV7-6,14,NA,TRBJ2-5,CASRHQGPQETQYF,TGTGCCAGCAGACATCAGGGTCCTCAAGAGACCCAGTACTTC
once,TRBV7-9,16,TRBD2,TRBJ2-1,CASSPVVGRASNEQFF,TGTGCCAGCAGCCCAGTTGTCGGGAGGGCCTCCAATGAGCAGTTCTTC
NA,TRBV5-1,13,NA,TRBJ2-7,CASSPTGALEQYF,TGCGCCAGCAGCCCTACCGGGGCCCTCGAGCAGTACTTC
NA,TRBV28,13,NA,TRBJ1-2,CASSPGHSNGYTF,TGTGCCAGCAGCCCGGGACATTCGAATGGCTACACCTTC
few,TRBV4-1,12,NA,TRBJ2-3,CASSLLGDTQYF,TGCGCCAGCAGCCTCCTGGGAGATACGCAGTATTTT
NA,TRBV11-2,12,NA,TRBJ2-1,CASSLVINEQFF,TGTGCCAGCAGCTTAGTTATCAATGAGCAGTTCTTC
NA,TRBV19,15,NA,TRBJ2-7,CASSRQEGAAYEQYF,TGTGCCAGTAGTCGCCAAGAAGGGGCAGCCTACGAGCAGTACTTC
NA,TRBV4-1,18,TRBD2,TRBJ2-3,CASSQRPGLAGGVDTQYF,TGCGCCAGCAGCCAAAGACCGGGACTAGCGGGAGGGGTCGATACGCAGTATTTT
few,TRBV28,14,NA,TRBJ1-2,CASSPRQELGGYTF,TGTGCCAGCAGTCCAAGACAGGAATTGGGTGGCTACACCTTC
NA,TRBV30,12,NA,TRBJ1-3,CAWSTSGNTIYF,TGTGCCTGGAGTACCTCTGGAAACACCATATATTTT
once,TRBV28,16,NA,TRBJ1-6,CASSLPGGSVYSPLHF,TGTGCCAGCAGTCTACCGGGGGGTTCTGTATATTCACCCCTCCACTTT
NA,TRBV9,16,TRBD2,TRBJ2-3,CASSVGTSGSIDTQYF,TGTGCCAGCAGCGTAGGGACTAGCGGGAGTATAGATACGCAGTATTTT
NA,TRBV4-3,18,TRBD2,TRBJ2-3,CASSPLAGGEGRTDTQYF,TGCGCCAGCAGCCCACTAGCGGGAGGTGAGGGACGCACAGATACGCAGTATTTT
once,TRBV7-6,14,NA,TRBJ1-4,CASSLATGNEKLFF,TGTGCCAGCAGCTTAGCAACAGGGAATGAAAAACTGTTTTTT
NA,TRBV28,16,NA,TRBJ1-1,CASSIDKFRENTEAFF,TGTGCCAGCAGTATCGACAAGTTCAGGGAGAACACTGAAGCTTTCTTT
NA,TRBV23-1,17,NA,TRBJ2-1,CASSHPPPRWEYNEQFF,TGCGCCAGCAGTCATCCCCCTCCCCGGTGGGAATACAATGAGCAGTTCTTC
NA,TRBV27,15,NA,TRBJ2-1,CASRRPGSYYNEQFF,TGTGCCAGCAGACGACCCGGGTCCTACTACAATGAGCAGTTCTTC
NA,TRBV5-1,17,NA,TRBJ1-1,CASSYAPAGRGNTEAFF,TGCGCCAGCAGCTACGCCCCGGCAGGGAGGGGGAACACTGAAGCTTTCTTT
NA,TRBV30,14,NA,TRBJ2-2,CAWRAGLHTGELFF,TGTGCCTGGAGGGCGGGACTTCACACCGGGGAGCTGTTTTTT
NA,TRBV25-1,13,NA,TRBJ1-4,CASTGTANEKLFF,TGTGCCAGCACGGGGACTGCTAATGAAAAACTGTTTTTT
NA,TRBV13,13,TRBD2,TRBJ2-1,CASSSWTSHEQFF,TGTGCCAGCAGCTCCTGGACTAGCCATGAGCAGTTCTTC
NA,TRBV7-9,18,TRBD2,TRBJ2-2,CASSARIGLAGVTGELFF,TGTGCCAGCAGCGCACGCATTGGACTAGCGGGAGTCACCGGGGAGCTGTTTTTT
NA,TRBV19,15,NA,TRBJ2-1,CASSRPGPLYNEQFF,TGTGCCAGTAGTCGCCCCGGACCGCTCTACAATGAGCAGTTCTTC
NA,TRBV2,13,TRBD2,TRBJ2-2,CASNRLAAGELFF,TGTGCCAGCAACAGACTAGCGGCCGGGGAGCTGTTTTTT
NA,TRBV6-1,15,TRBD2,TRBJ2-7,CASSLSEREASLEYF,TGTGCCAGTTCGTTATCCGAGCGGGAGGCTTCGTTGGAGTACTTC
NA,TRBV7-9,14,NA,TRBJ1-6,CASSHGTGGSPLHF,TGTGCCAGCAGTCACGGGACGGGTGGGTCACCCCTCCACTTT
few,TRBV4-3,17,TRBD1,TRBJ2-7,CASSQDLQGQVSYEQYF,TGCGCCAGCAGCCAAGATCTTCAAGGACAGGTATCCTACGAGCAGTACTTC
NA,TRBV5-1,16,NA,TRBJ2-1,CASSPLRRSSYNEQFF,TGCGCCAGCAGCCCTTTGCGGAGGAGCTCCTACAATGAGCAGTTCTTC
NA,TRBV10-2,12,NA,TRBJ2-7,CASSEREYEQYF,TGCGCCAGCAGTGAGAGAGAATACGAGCAGTACTTC
NA,TRBV7-2,15,NA,TRBJ2-5,CASTLVPGGGETQYF,TGTGCCAGCACCTTAGTTCCAGGGGGGGGAGAGACCCAGTACTTC
few,TRBV20-1,11,NA,TRBJ2-7,CSASRGYEQYF,TGCAGTGCTAGCAGGGGCTACGAGCAGTACTTC
NA,TRBV14,14,NA,TRBJ2-1,CASSQIRYGNEQFF,TGTGCCAGCAGCCAAATCCGGTACGGCAATGAGCAGTTCTTC
NA,TRBV30,13,NA,TRBJ2-5,CAWSWAREETQYF,TGTGCCTGGAGTTGGGCCCGGGAAGAGACCCAGTACTTC
NA,TRBV5-1,16,TRBD2,TRBJ2-3,CASSLVASGGSDTQYF,TGCGCCAGCAGCTTGGTGGCTAGCGGCGGATCGGATACGCAGTATTTT
NA,TRBV5-1,13,NA,TRBJ2-7,CASSPTGSSEQYF,TGCGCCAGCAGCCCGACGGGGTCCTCCGAGCAGTACTTC
NA,TRBV7-6,15,TRBD1,TRBJ2-7,CASSSPGQGTYEQYF,TGTGCCAGCAGCTCCCCGGGACAGGGCACCTACGAGCAGTACTTC
NA,TRBV6-1,10,NA,TRBJ1-4,CASILEKLFF,TGTGCCAGCATTCTGGAAAAACTGTTTTTT
NA,TRBV11-1,15,TRBD2,TRBJ2-3,CASSLGGEISDTQYF,TGTGCCAGCAGCCTCGGGGGGGAAATCTCAGATACGCAGTATTTT
NA,TRBV5-1,17,TRBD2,TRBJ2-3,CASSSGTSGRWADTQYF,TGCGCCAGCAGCTCCGGGACTAGCGGGAGGTGGGCAGATACGCAGTATTTT
NA,TRBV6-5,14,TRBD1,TRBJ2-7,CASSNRQGAEEQYF,TGTGCCAGCAGTAACCGACAGGGGGCGGAAGAGCAGTACTTC
NA,TRBV6-1,12,NA,TRBJ1-1,CASSDVSPEAFF,TGTGCCAGCAGTGATGTGTCCCCTGAAGCTTTCTTT
NA,TRBV7-9,12,TRBD1,TRBJ2-7,CAIQGDAYEQYF,TGTGCCATACAGGGGGATGCCTACGAGCAGTACTTC
NA,TRBV19,16,NA,TRBJ1-5,CASSIFETASNQPQHF,TGTGCCAGTAGTATTTTTGAGACAGCTAGCAATCAGCCCCAGCATTTT
few,TRBV4-3,13,NA,TRBJ1-3,CASSQDSRGTIYF,TGCGCCAGCAGCCAAGATTCAAGGGGGACCATATATTTT
NA,TRBV15,14,NA,TRBJ2-1,CATSREGARGVQFF,TGTGCCACCAGCAGAGAGGGAGCTCGTGGGGTGCAGTTCTTC
NA,TRBV23-1,14,TRBD1,TRBJ1-2,CASSGTAYNYGYTF,TGCGCCAGCAGTGGGACAGCTTACAACTATGGCTACACCTTC
NA,TRBV27,15,NA,TRBJ2-7,CASSLSLGGFNEQYF,TGTGCCAGCAGTTTATCTCTAGGGGGATTCAACGAGCAGTACTTC
NA,TRBV6-5,15,NA,TRBJ2-4,CASSRGTLGENIQYF,TGTGCCAGCAGTCGCGGGACGCTGGGAGAAAACATTCAGTACTTC
NA,TRBV2,15,TRBD2,TRBJ2-5,CASSELAGDGETQYF,TGTGCCAGCAGTGAATTAGCGGGAGATGGGGAGACCCAGTACTTC
NA,TRBV19,17,TRBD1,TRBJ1-1,CASSSSFKGQGKTEAFF,TGTGCCAGTAGTTCATCCTTTAAAGGACAGGGAAAAACTGAAGCTTTCTTT
NA,TRBV7-3,18,NA,TRBJ2-6,CASSPQPRTDSGANVLTF,TGTGCCAGCAGCCCCCAACCTCGGACAGACTCTGGGGCCAACGTCCTGACTTTC
once,TRBV7-9,12,TRBD1,TRBJ2-7,CAGGTGAYEQYF,TGTGCCGGGGGGACAGGGGCCTACGAGCAGTACTTC